Sequencing of this T cell receptor (beta chain) was carried out in a study of radiation and T cells in renal cell carcinoma. Clones were read by immunoSEQ multiplex PCR, and TCRdb kept only the in-frame ones, dropping some. This table has around 100,000 clones, around 80% appearing once. Time point described: blood 4 weeks post-SBRT, at nephrectomy. Treatment given: 15 Gy SBRT to primary tumor, nephrectomy 4 weeks later. Nephrectomy followed 15 Gy stereotactic body radiation by 4 weeks. Clear cell pathology was present in this patient's renal cell carcinoma. Overall study results and limits: Without pretreatment biopsies, baseline tumor clonotype presence was undetermined.

Between the trimmed V and J ends, which lost 9 bases and 8 bases, there was a span of 14 bases. Germline V CDR1 and CDR2: ENHRY, SYGVKD. The CDR3 runs to 12 residues. In the case of this clone: Its cognate antigen is unknown.

The rearrangement uses TRBV10-3 and TRBJ2-1; D is unresolved. Material: blood, obtained from a patient whose treatment included radiotherapy and nephrectomy. The origin of this receptor is a man between 60 and 75 years old with renal cell carcinoma. CDR3 sequence: CAMGDLGDEQFF. The CDR3 coding sequence is TGTGCCATGGGCGATCTTGGGGATGAGCAGTTCTTC.